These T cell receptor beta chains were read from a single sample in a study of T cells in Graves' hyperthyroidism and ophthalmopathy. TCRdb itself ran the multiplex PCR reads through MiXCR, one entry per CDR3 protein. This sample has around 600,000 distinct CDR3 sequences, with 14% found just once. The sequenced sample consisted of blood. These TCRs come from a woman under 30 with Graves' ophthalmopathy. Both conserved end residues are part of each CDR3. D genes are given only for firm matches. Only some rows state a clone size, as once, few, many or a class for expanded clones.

cdr3_aa: CASRSGRNTGELFF
cdr3_nt: TGTGCCAGCAGAAGCGGGAGGAACACCGGGGAGCTGTTTTTT
clone_size: many
d_call: TRBD2
v_call: TRBV12-3/TRBV12-4
j_call: TRBJ2-2

cdr3_aa: CASSLDHRAGYTF
cdr3_nt: TGTGCCAGCAGCTTGGACCACAGGGCTGGCTACACCTTC
clone_size: many
d_call: -
v_call: TRBV11-2
j_call: TRBJ1-2

cdr3_aa: CASSHHAASPYEQYF
cdr3_nt: TGCGCCAGCAGCCACCATGCGGCCAGCCCTTACGAGCAGTACTTC
clone_size: many
d_call: -
v_call: TRBV4-1
j_call: TRBJ2-7

cdr3_aa: CASSPRTGGNYGYTF
cdr3_nt: TGTGCCAGCTCACCACGAACAGGGGGTAACTATGGCTACACCTTC
clone_size: many
d_call: TRBD1
v_call: TRBV18
j_call: TRBJ1-2

cdr3_aa: CAWSQRASRYEQYF
cdr3_nt: TGTGCCTGGAGTCAACGGGCTAGCCGCTACGAGCAGTACTTC
clone_size: many
d_call: -
v_call: TRBV30
j_call: TRBJ2-7

cdr3_aa: CASSHPYNEQFF
cdr3_nt: TGTGCCAGCAGCCACCCCTACAATGAGCAGTTCTTC
clone_size: many
d_call: -
v_call: TRBV11-2
j_call: TRBJ2-1

cdr3_aa: CASSHQIPGQVRRLEKLFF
cdr3_nt: TGTGCCAGCAGCCACCAGATACCGGGACAGGTTCGGCGCCTAGAAAAACTGTTTTTT
clone_size: -
d_call: TRBD1
v_call: TRBV7-8
j_call: TRBJ1-4

cdr3_aa: CASSLAKQGSEAFF
cdr3_nt: TGTGCCAGCAGCTTAGCGAAACAGGGTTCGGAAGCTTTCTTT
clone_size: -
d_call: -
v_call: TRBV11-1
j_call: TRBJ1-1

cdr3_aa: CASNFAGVVTEAFF
cdr3_nt: TGTGCCAGCAACTTCGCAGGTGTAGTCACTGAAGCTTTCTTT
clone_size: -
d_call: -
v_call: TRBV11-2
j_call: TRBJ1-1

cdr3_aa: CASRLGQEEGYTF
cdr3_nt: TGTGCCAGCAGATTAGGACAGGAGGAAGGCTACACCTTC
clone_size: many
d_call: TRBD1
v_call: TRBV12-3/TRBV12-4
j_call: TRBJ1-2

cdr3_aa: CASSSRSGSSYNEQFF
cdr3_nt: TGTGCCAGCAGCTCAAGAAGCGGAAGCTCCTACAATGAGCAGTTCTTC
clone_size: many
d_call: -
v_call: TRBV7-3
j_call: TRBJ2-1

cdr3_aa: CASSLPGQGYQETQYF
cdr3_nt: TGTGCCAGCAGCTTGCCGGGACAGGGGTACCAAGAGACCCAGTACTTC
clone_size: many
d_call: TRBD1
v_call: TRBV7-9
j_call: TRBJ2-5

cdr3_aa: CASSFREGSYEQYF
cdr3_nt: TGTGCCAGCAGTTTTCGGGAGGGGAGCTACGAGCAGTACTTC
clone_size: -
d_call: TRBD2
v_call: TRBV27
j_call: TRBJ2-7

cdr3_aa: CASSRAVAGGNQPQHF
cdr3_nt: TGTGCCAGCAGCCGGGCGGTGGCGGGAGGCAATCAGCCCCAGCATTTT
clone_size: -
d_call: -
v_call: TRBV7-2
j_call: TRBJ1-5

cdr3_aa: CASRMGRGNYGYTF
cdr3_nt: TGTGCCAGCAGGATGGGCAGGGGGAACTATGGCTACACCTTC
clone_size: -
d_call: TRBD1
v_call: TRBV27
j_call: TRBJ1-2

cdr3_aa: CASSYSRSGTGGDQPQHF
cdr3_nt: TGTGCCAGCAGTTACTCCAGATCCGGGACAGGGGGCGATCAGCCCCAGCATTTT
clone_size: few
d_call: TRBD1
v_call: TRBV6-5
j_call: TRBJ1-5

cdr3_aa: CSARVGGNTEAFF
cdr3_nt: TGCAGTGCTAGAGTGGGGGGGAACACTGAAGCTTTCTTT
clone_size: few
d_call: -
v_call: TRBV20-1
j_call: TRBJ1-1

cdr3_aa: CASHPGGGSYNEQFF
cdr3_nt: TGCGCCAGTCACCCTGGAGGGGGCTCCTACAATGAGCAGTTCTTC
clone_size: -
d_call: -
v_call: TRBV4-1
j_call: TRBJ2-1

cdr3_aa: CASSSQGGSTDTQYF
cdr3_nt: TGTGCCAGCAGTTCTCAGGGTGGGAGCACAGATACGCAGTATTTT
clone_size: many
d_call: -
v_call: TRBV2
j_call: TRBJ2-3

cdr3_aa: CASSFQGGNQPQHF
cdr3_nt: TGCGCCAGCAGCTTTCAGGGGGGCAATCAGCCCCAGCATTTT
clone_size: many
d_call: TRBD1
v_call: TRBV5-1
j_call: TRBJ1-5

cdr3_aa: CASSLRDTGAGDTQYF
cdr3_nt: TGTGCCAGCAGTTTAAGGGACACCGGGGCAGGGGATACGCAGTATTTT
clone_size: many
d_call: -
v_call: TRBV28
j_call: TRBJ2-3

cdr3_aa: CASSFTSGFSYEQYF
cdr3_nt: TGTGCCAGCAGTTTCACCAGCGGGTTCTCCTACGAGCAGTACTTC
clone_size: many
d_call: -
v_call: TRBV27
j_call: TRBJ2-7

cdr3_aa: CARETSGSTYEQYF
cdr3_nt: TGTGCCAGGGAGACTAGCGGGAGTACCTACGAGCAGTACTTC
clone_size: -
d_call: TRBD2
v_call: TRBV2
j_call: TRBJ2-7

cdr3_aa: CASSLWGVGLETQYF
cdr3_nt: TGTGCCAGCAGCTTATGGGGGGTCGGATTAGAGACCCAGTACTTC
clone_size: many
d_call: -
v_call: TRBV7-2
j_call: TRBJ2-5

cdr3_aa: CASRTGLGDAAEQYF
cdr3_nt: TGTGCCAGCAGGACAGGGTTAGGGGATGCCGCCGAGCAGTACTTC
clone_size: many
d_call: TRBD1
v_call: TRBV6-2/TRBV6-3
j_call: TRBJ2-7

cdr3_aa: CASTAGGEQYF
cdr3_nt: TGTGCCAGCACCGCCGGAGGCGAGCAGTACTTC
clone_size: many
d_call: -
v_call: TRBV11-3
j_call: TRBJ2-7

cdr3_aa: CASHYVGLVRFGNTIYF
cdr3_nt: TGTGCCAGCCATTATGTAGGGCTCGTTCGATTTGGAAACACCATATATTTT
clone_size: -
d_call: -
v_call: TRBV19
j_call: TRBJ1-3

cdr3_aa: CASLSGTGASHEQYF
cdr3_nt: TGTGCCAGTCTGTCCGGGACAGGGGCGTCCCACGAGCAGTACTTC
clone_size: many
d_call: TRBD1
v_call: TRBV2
j_call: TRBJ2-7

cdr3_aa: CASSLTGGGSPLHF
cdr3_nt: TGTGCCAGCAGCTTGACAGGGGGTGGCTCACCCCTCCACTTT
clone_size: few
d_call: TRBD1
v_call: TRBV7-3
j_call: TRBJ1-6

cdr3_aa: CASSLSRASNEQFF
cdr3_nt: TGTGCCAGCAGTTTATCGCGCGCTAGCAATGAGCAGTTCTTC
clone_size: many
d_call: -
v_call: TRBV27
j_call: TRBJ2-1

cdr3_aa: CASSLGSYNEQFF
cdr3_nt: TGTGCCAGCAGCTTAGGATCTTACAATGAGCAGTTCTTC
clone_size: many
d_call: -
v_call: TRBV7-3
j_call: TRBJ2-1

cdr3_aa: CASSADRTLFAEAFF
cdr3_nt: TGTGCCAGCAGCGCGGACAGGACCCTTTTCGCTGAAGCTTTCTTT
clone_size: many
d_call: TRBD1
v_call: TRBV2
j_call: TRBJ1-1

cdr3_aa: CASSLAPSSMSTDTQYF
cdr3_nt: TGCGCCAGCAGCTTGGCTCCCTCTAGCATGAGCACAGATACGCAGTATTTT
clone_size: many
d_call: -
v_call: TRBV5-1
j_call: TRBJ2-3

cdr3_aa: CASTYRAEPSYEQYF
cdr3_nt: TGCGCCAGCACCTATCGAGCCGAACCTAGCTACGAGCAGTACTTC
clone_size: -
d_call: -
v_call: TRBV5-1
j_call: TRBJ2-7

cdr3_aa: CASRLVGGEQFF
cdr3_nt: TGTGCCAGCAGGCTAGTGGGTGGTGAGCAGTTCTTC
clone_size: -
d_call: -
v_call: TRBV14
j_call: TRBJ2-1

cdr3_aa: CAGTASSDSYEQYF
cdr3_nt: TGTGCCGGTACCGCAAGTAGCGACTCCTACGAGCAGTACTTC
clone_size: many
d_call: -
v_call: TRBV11-3
j_call: TRBJ2-7

cdr3_aa: CASSPLPSARYNEQFF
cdr3_nt: TGCGCCAGCAGCCCCCTCCCTAGCGCCCGATACAATGAGCAGTTCTTC
clone_size: -
d_call: -
v_call: TRBV4-1
j_call: TRBJ2-1

cdr3_aa: CASSEGALAGGSDTQYF
cdr3_nt: TGTGCCAGCAGTGAAGGGGCCTTAGCGGGAGGCTCAGATACGCAGTATTTT
clone_size: many
d_call: TRBD2
v_call: TRBV2
j_call: TRBJ2-3

cdr3_aa: CASSGARDSNQPQHF
cdr3_nt: TGCGCCAGCAGCGGCGCCCGAGACAGCAATCAGCCCCAGCATTTT
clone_size: few
d_call: -
v_call: TRBV4-3
j_call: TRBJ1-5

cdr3_aa: CASSLGGTSSYEQYF
cdr3_nt: TGCGCCAGCAGCTTGGGTGGGACTAGCTCCTACGAGCAGTACTTC
clone_size: many
d_call: TRBD2
v_call: TRBV5-1
j_call: TRBJ2-7

cdr3_aa: CAISGPTGGYGYTF
cdr3_nt: TGTGCCATCAGTGGACCGACAGGGGGCTATGGCTACACCTTC
clone_size: many
d_call: TRBD1
v_call: TRBV10-3
j_call: TRBJ1-2

cdr3_aa: CASNPSSQRGSYNEQFF
cdr3_nt: TGCGCCAGCAACCCCTCCTCACAGCGCGGCTCCTACAATGAGCAGTTCTTC
clone_size: -
d_call: -
v_call: TRBV10-2
j_call: TRBJ2-1